These T cell receptor beta chains were read from a single sample in a study of cytomegalovirus exposure and HLA in healthy donors. The repertoire was sequenced with immunoSEQ multiplex PCR; TCRdb's copy has only in-frame clones and lacks some. Among some 110,000 clones listed, roughly 93% were seen once. The material sequenced was PBMCs. The receptor source for this set is a woman between 18 and 29 years old in good health and CMV-seronegative. Each CDR3 is given with its conserved first and last residue. Fields, in order: clone size, V gene, J gene, D gene, CDR3 DNA, CDR3 protein. The D gene is left open where the match is weak. Where a row states a size, it is once, few, many or the class of an expanded clone; other rows omit it.

clone_size: -
v_call: TRBV29-1
j_call: TRBJ1-4
d_call: -
cdr3_nt: TGCAGCGTTGAAGTCGGCCAGGTGGGCGAAAAACTGTTTTTT
cdr3_aa: CSVEVGQVGEKLFF

clone_size: -
v_call: TRBV6-5
j_call: TRBJ2-1
d_call: -
cdr3_nt: TGTGCCAGCAGTTATGCCGGGACTCCAAATGAGCAGTTCTTC
cdr3_aa: CASSYAGTPNEQFF

clone_size: -
v_call: TRBV28
j_call: TRBJ1-2
d_call: TRBD1
cdr3_nt: TGTGCCAGCAGTTGGGGACAGGGGGTGAGTGGCTACACCTTC
cdr3_aa: CASSWGQGVSGYTF

clone_size: -
v_call: TRBV5-1
j_call: TRBJ1-4
d_call: -
cdr3_nt: TGCGCCAGCGGCTACGGTGCAACTAATGAAAAACTGTTTTTT
cdr3_aa: CASGYGATNEKLFF

clone_size: -
v_call: TRBV5-5
j_call: TRBJ2-3
d_call: TRBD1
cdr3_nt: TGTGCCAGCAGCCTCCCCTCGACAGGGAGCACAGATACGCAGTATTTT
cdr3_aa: CASSLPSTGSTDTQYF

clone_size: -
v_call: TRBV6-1
j_call: TRBJ1-3
d_call: -
cdr3_nt: TGTGCCAGCAGTTCCGAACGGGGAAACACCATATATTTT
cdr3_aa: CASSSERGNTIYF

clone_size: -
v_call: TRBV19
j_call: TRBJ1-3
d_call: -
cdr3_nt: TGTGCCAGTAGTGCCGGGACTGGTTACTCTGGAAACACCATATATTTT
cdr3_aa: CASSAGTGYSGNTIYF

clone_size: once
v_call: TRBV7-3
j_call: TRBJ2-3
d_call: TRBD2
cdr3_nt: TGTGCCAGCAGCTTGCGTCTAGCGGGGGTTGACACAGATACGCAGTATTTT
cdr3_aa: CASSLRLAGVDTDTQYF

clone_size: -
v_call: TRBV29-1
j_call: TRBJ2-1
d_call: -
cdr3_nt: TGCAGCGTAGACTTCCGGGGGGCCTCCTACAATGAGCAGTTCTTC
cdr3_aa: CSVDFRGASYNEQFF

clone_size: -
v_call: TRBV4-1
j_call: TRBJ2-7
d_call: -
cdr3_nt: TGCGCCAGCAGCCAAGATCAGGCAGCCTACGAGCAGTACTTC
cdr3_aa: CASSQDQAAYEQYF

clone_size: -
v_call: TRBV27
j_call: TRBJ2-2
d_call: TRBD1
cdr3_nt: TGTGCCAGCAGTAGAGGGACAGTCACCGGGGAGCTGTTTTTT
cdr3_aa: CASSRGTVTGELFF

clone_size: -
v_call: TRBV4-1
j_call: TRBJ1-4
d_call: -
cdr3_nt: TGCGCCAGCAGCCAAGAGTCCAGGGAAAAACTGTTTTTT
cdr3_aa: CASSQESREKLFF

clone_size: -
v_call: TRBV10-3
j_call: TRBJ2-7
d_call: -
cdr3_nt: TGTGCCATCAGTGGAGGTCCCTACGAGCAGTACTTC
cdr3_aa: CAISGGPYEQYF

clone_size: -
v_call: TRBV7-8
j_call: TRBJ2-7
d_call: -
cdr3_nt: TGTGCCAGCAGCTTAGCGCGCGGGACGTTTTTTATGTACGAGCAGTACTTC
cdr3_aa: CASSLARGTFFMYEQYF

clone_size: once
v_call: TRBV10-3
j_call: TRBJ2-1
d_call: -
cdr3_nt: TGTGCCATCAGTGAGGTGGATTATCTGCGGAATGAGCAGTTCTTC
cdr3_aa: CAISEVDYLRNEQFF

clone_size: -
v_call: TRBV18
j_call: TRBJ2-5
d_call: TRBD2
cdr3_nt: TGTGCCAGCTCACCCGCCGAGGCTAGCGGAGGAGTGACCCAGTACTTC
cdr3_aa: CASSPAEASGGVTQYF

clone_size: -
v_call: TRBV28
j_call: TRBJ2-1
d_call: -
cdr3_nt: TGTGCCAGCACGGAGTTTAATGGTGAGCAGTTCTTC
cdr3_aa: CASTEFNGEQFF